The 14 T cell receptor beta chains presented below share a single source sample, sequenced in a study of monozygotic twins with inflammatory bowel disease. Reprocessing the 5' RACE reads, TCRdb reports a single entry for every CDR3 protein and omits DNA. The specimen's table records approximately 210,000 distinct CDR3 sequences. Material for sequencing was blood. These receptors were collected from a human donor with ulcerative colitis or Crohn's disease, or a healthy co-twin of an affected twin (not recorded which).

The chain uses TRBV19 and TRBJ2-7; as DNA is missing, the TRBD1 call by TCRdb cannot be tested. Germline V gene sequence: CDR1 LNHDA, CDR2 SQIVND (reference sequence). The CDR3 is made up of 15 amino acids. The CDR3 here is CASSGTVGAFYEQYF.

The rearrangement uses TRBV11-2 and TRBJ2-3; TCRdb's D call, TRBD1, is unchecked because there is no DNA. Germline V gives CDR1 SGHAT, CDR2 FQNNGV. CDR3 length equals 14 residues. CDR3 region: CASTMGVRTDTQYF.

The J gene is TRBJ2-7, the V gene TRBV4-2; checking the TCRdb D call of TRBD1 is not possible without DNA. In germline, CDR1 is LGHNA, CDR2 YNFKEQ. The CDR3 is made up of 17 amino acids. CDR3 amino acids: CASSQDWPGGRGYELYF.

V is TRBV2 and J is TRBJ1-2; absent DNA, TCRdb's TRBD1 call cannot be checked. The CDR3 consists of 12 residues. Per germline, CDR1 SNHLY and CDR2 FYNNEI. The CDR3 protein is CASKGEIYGYTF.

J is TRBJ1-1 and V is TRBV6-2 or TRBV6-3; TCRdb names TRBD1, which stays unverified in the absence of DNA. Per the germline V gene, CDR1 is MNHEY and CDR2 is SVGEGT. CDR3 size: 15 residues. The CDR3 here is CASGSNDRAAGEAFF.

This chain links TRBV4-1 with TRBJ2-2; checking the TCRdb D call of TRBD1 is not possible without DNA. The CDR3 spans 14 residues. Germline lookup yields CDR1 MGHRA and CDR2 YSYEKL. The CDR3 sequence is CASSPRPGAGELFF.

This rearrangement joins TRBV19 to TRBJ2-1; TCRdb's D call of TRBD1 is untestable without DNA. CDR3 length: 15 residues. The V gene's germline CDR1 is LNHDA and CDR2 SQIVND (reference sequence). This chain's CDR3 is CASRPGQGVWNEQFF.

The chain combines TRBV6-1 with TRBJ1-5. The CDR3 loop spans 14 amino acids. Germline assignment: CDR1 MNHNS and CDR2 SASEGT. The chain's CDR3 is CASRPRGTPQPQHF.

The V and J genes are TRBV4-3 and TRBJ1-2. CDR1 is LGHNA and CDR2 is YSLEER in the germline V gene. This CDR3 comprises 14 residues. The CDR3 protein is CASSQDRQSYGYTF.

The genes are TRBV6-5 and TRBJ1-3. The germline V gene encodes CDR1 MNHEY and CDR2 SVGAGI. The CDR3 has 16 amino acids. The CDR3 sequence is CASSYSAGTSGNTIYF.

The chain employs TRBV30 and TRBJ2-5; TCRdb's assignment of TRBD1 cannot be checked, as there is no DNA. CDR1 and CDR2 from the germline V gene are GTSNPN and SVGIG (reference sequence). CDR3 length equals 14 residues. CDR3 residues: CAWSADRGQETQYF.

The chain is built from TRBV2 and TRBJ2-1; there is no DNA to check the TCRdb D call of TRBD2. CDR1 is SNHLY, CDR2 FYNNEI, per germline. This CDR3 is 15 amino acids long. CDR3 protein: CASRGTSGSIGEQFF.

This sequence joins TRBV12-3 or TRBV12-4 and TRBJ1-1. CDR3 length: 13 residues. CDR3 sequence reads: CASSSEGNTEAFF.

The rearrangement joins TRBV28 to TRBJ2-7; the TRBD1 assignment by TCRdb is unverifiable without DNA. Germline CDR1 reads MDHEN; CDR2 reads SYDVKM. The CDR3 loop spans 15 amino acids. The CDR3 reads CATGGADSNSYEQYF.